These 32 T cell receptor beta chains were all obtained from the same sample, sequenced in a study of cytomegalovirus exposure and HLA in healthy donors. PCR employed 60 Vbeta and 13 Jbeta primers. Data came from immunoSEQ multiplex PCR; TCRdb stores just in-frame clones and leaves some out. The repertoire holds about 180,000 clones, with 65% to 90% as singletons. Material for sequencing was PBMCs. The source of these receptors is a girl aged 2 to 10 in good health and CMV-seropositive.

This clone was detected only a few times. The rearrangement joins TRBV6-1 to TRBJ1-1; D remains ambiguous. Germline CDR1 and CDR2: MNHNS and SASEGT. The CDR3 extends over 14 amino acids. V was shortened by 4 bases and J by 2 bases, with 11 bases between the two germline ends. CDR3 DNA sequence: TGTGCCAGCAGTGGGGCGGAGGCTAACACTGAAGCTTTCTTT. Its translation: CASSGAEANTEAFF.

The chain uses TRBV5-1 and TRBJ2-5; D not resolved. The DNA matches TRBJ2-7 better at its end, which makes the J call doubtful. CDR3 length equals 14 residues. From germline, CDR1 is SGHRS and CDR2 YFSETQ. CDR3 region: CASSIGYPSYEQYF. CDR3 in DNA: TGCGCCAGCAGTATCGGGTACCCATCCTACGAGCAGTACTTC.

The chain is built from TRBV5-6 and TRBJ2-1, with D possibly TRBD2 on 5 matching bases. With 2 bases removed from V and 5 bases from J, the gap between germline ends came to 8 bases. This CDR3 has 13 residues. Germline lookup yields CDR1 SGHDT and CDR2 YYEEEE. CDR3 sequence (DNA): TGTGCCAGCAGCTTTGTCGGGAACAATGAGCAGTTCTTC. Translating it yields CASSFVGNNEQFF.

The chain couples TRBV15 to TRBJ2-1; weak D call: TRBD2 (6 bases). V gave up 5 bases and J gave up 5 bases, with 10 bases separating them. This CDR3 is built from 13 residues. Germline loops: CDR1 LNHNV, CDR2 YYDKDF (reference sequence). The CDR3 spells CATSRGLHNEQFF. The CDR3, as DNA: TGTGCCACCAGCCGAGGACTACACAATGAGCAGTTCTTC.

V is TRBV15 and J is TRBJ1-3; 8 bases agree with TRBD1. Germline values: CDR1 LNHNV, CDR2 YYDKDF (reference sequence). Trimming at V came to 3 bases and at J to 2 bases, leaving 6 bases not matched to a gene. The length of the CDR3 is 16 residues. The CDR3 DNA sequence: TGTGCCACCAGCAGGGGATCAGGGGGCACTGGAAACACCATATATTTT. Its translation is CATSRGSGGTGNTIYF.

J is TRBJ1-5 and V is TRBV6-1; the D gene is possibly TRBD1 (6 bases). The ends were cut back, 6 bases at V and 7 bases at J, with 16 bases in the middle. CDR1 is MNHNS and CDR2 is SASEGT in the germline V gene. There are 14 residues in the CDR3. The CDR3 bases are TGTGCCAGCAGCCCGGACGGGGGGCGGCAGCCCCAGCATTTT. It is translated as CASSPDGGRQPQHF.

The chain links TRBV6-1 to TRBJ2-2; 9 positions match TRBD2. This CDR3 spans 15 amino acids. Germline V lookup: CDR1 MNHNS, CDR2 SASEGT. J was trimmed by 7 bases and V by 3 bases; bases with no gene match: 6. The CDR3 DNA reads TGTGCCAGCAGTGAGGCGGGAGGGCCAATCGGGGAGCTGTTTTTT. Residues: CASSEAGGPIGELFF.

This chain uses TRBV27 with TRBJ1-5, with no clear D. CDR3 length equals 15 residues. Deletions cut 2 bases from V and 3 bases from J, with 11 bases between. Germline CDR1 and CDR2: MNHEY and SMNVEV (reference sequence). The CDR3 loop reads CASSLSLTVNQPQHF. The CDR3 nucleotides are TGTGCCAGCAGTTTAAGTCTCACAGTCAATCAGCCCCAGCATTTT.

The chain employs TRBV10-3 and TRBJ2-2; no clear D. Germline V lookup: CDR1 ENHRY, CDR2 SYGVKD. This CDR3 region has 11 residues. Trimming cost V 8 bases and J 7 bases, with 8 bases left between them. For the CDR3, the DNA is TGTGCCATCTCTTCGGGCGGGGAGCTGTTTTTT. It yields the protein CAISSGGELFF.

This clone appeared a few times. The CDR3 reads CASGRVSYEQYF. In DNA, the CDR3 is TGTGCCAGCGGGCGCGTCTCCTACGAGCAGTACTTC. The V gene is TRBV11-2, the J gene TRBJ2-7; D uncertain. The CDR3 consists of 12 residues. CDR1 and CDR2 (germline): SGHAT, FQNNGV. The V and J ends lost 8 bases and 0 bases respectively, with 8 bases between them.

This chain uses TRBV6-4 with TRBJ1-2, with D perhaps TRBD1 (5 bases). Germline V CDR1 and CDR2: MRHNA, SNTAGT. V shed 2 bases and J shed 4 bases, with 11 bases lying between them. The CDR3 loop spans 14 amino acids. The CDR3 region has the DNA TGTGCCAGCAGTGACGGAGGGGAGGGCTATGGCTACACCTTC. This sequence encodes CASSDGGEGYGYTF.

This chain uses TRBV7-8 with TRBJ1-2; D unresolved. Trimming shortened V by 5 bases and J by 4 bases, and 17 bases separated the two germline ends. The CDR3 spans 15 residues. Germline loops: CDR1 SGHVS, CDR2 FQNEAQ. The CDR3 protein is CASSPKTRDIYGYTF. The CDR3 nucleotides are TGTGCCAGCAGCCCCAAAACTCGAGACATCTATGGCTACACCTTC.

This clone was seen only once. This chain links TRBV19 with TRBJ2-1; a weak D match, TRBD2 (5 bases). The CDR3 consists of 15 residues. Germline V gene lookup returns CDR1 LNHDA and CDR2 SQIVND (reference sequence). V shed 1 base and J shed 2 bases, with 9 bases lying between them. CDR3: CASSIGGSPYNEQFF. CDR3 nucleotide sequence: TGTGCCAGTAGTATAGGTGGGAGCCCCTACAATGAGCAGTTCTTC.

The V gene is TRBV2, the J gene TRBJ2-2; the match to TRBD1 covers 12 bases. CDR3 length: 19 amino acids. Germline V CDR1 and CDR2: SNHLY, FYNNEI. Trimming at V came to 5 bases and at J to 0 bases, leaving 10 bases not matched to a gene. This chain's CDR3 is CASSLTGTGGPANTGELFF. In nucleotides, the CDR3 is TGTGCCAGCAGTCTAACCGGGACAGGGGGCCCCGCGAACACCGGGGAGCTGTTTTTT. The full variable domain, completed using reference TRBV2 and TRBJ2-2, is EPEVTQTPSHQVTQMGQEVILRCVPISNHLYFYWYRQILGQKVEFLVSFYNNEISEKSEIFDDQFSVERPDGSNFTLKIRSTKLEDSAMYFCASSLTGTGGPANTGELFFGEGSRLTVL.

The chain's CDR3 is CASSEVLGQGPDEQFF. CDR3 in DNA: TGTGCCAGCAGTGAGGTTCTGGGACAGGGTCCGGATGAGCAGTTCTTC. The chain carries TRBV6-1 and TRBJ2-1, with TRBD1 matching 9 bases. The CDR3 spans 16 residues. V shed 3 bases, J shed 8 bases, and the junction held 11 bases outside the gene matches. Germline-derived CDR1 and CDR2 are MNHNS and SASEGT.

This clone appeared a few times. The genes are TRBV6-1 and TRBJ1-2; D is unresolved. The length of the CDR3 is 15 residues. Trimming shortened V by 2 bases and J by 7 bases, and 17 bases separated the two germline ends. Per germline, CDR1 MNHNS and CDR2 SASEGT. The CDR3 here is CASSESQEGLSGYTF. The CDR3 DNA is TGTGCCAGCAGTGAATCGCAGGAGGGTTTGTCTGGCTACACCTTC.

The chain links TRBV11-3 to TRBJ2-5; 12 bases are a match to TRBD2. CDR1 is SGHNT, CDR2 YENEEA, per germline. The CDR3 covers 18 residues. The trim removed 5 bases at V and 1 base at J, leaving 11 bases unmatched. As DNA, the CDR3 is TGTGCCAGCAGCCAAGGGTCTAGCGGGAGGGCGATCCAAGAGACCCAGTACTTC. Protein sequence: CASSQGSSGRAIQETQYF.

This chain links TRBV7-8 with TRBJ2-2; 7 nucleotides line up with TRBD2. The germline V gene has CDR1 SGHVS and CDR2 FQNEAQ. The CDR3 is 15 residues long. V was clipped by 0 bases and J by 3 bases; unmatched bases: 1. The CDR3 sequence: CASSLALAHTGELFF. In nucleotides, the CDR3 is TGTGCCAGCAGCTTAGCACTAGCGCACACCGGGGAGCTGTTTTTT.

This rearrangement joins TRBV5-6 to TRBJ1-2; D may be TRBD1 (5 bases). V was trimmed by 0 bases and J by 2 bases, leaving 14 bases between them. The germline CDR1 and CDR2 sequences are SGHDT and YYEEEE. The CDR3 is made up of 16 amino acids. The CDR3 nucleotides read TGTGCCAGCAGCTTGGGGTTGCAGGGTGTGAACTATGGCTACACCTTC. This gives the protein CASSLGLQGVNYGYTF. Complete variable domain (other parts from reference TRBV5-6 and TRBJ1-2): DAGVTQSPTHLIKTRGQQVTLRCSPKSGHDTVSWYQQALGQGPQFIFQYYEEEERQRGNFPDRFSGHQFPNYSSELNVNALLLGDSALYLCASSLGLQGVNYGYTFGSGTRLTVV.

In this sample, this clone turned up once. The chain uses TRBV10-1 and TRBJ2-3; possible D gene TRBD2, 5 bases. The ends were cut back, 3 bases at V and 3 bases at J, with 19 bases in the middle. The CDR3 is made up of 17 amino acids. The germline V gene encodes CDR1 WNHNN and CDR2 SYGVQD (reference sequence). Here the CDR3 DNA reads TGCGCCAGCAGTGAAGAGCGGTATCCCGAGGAGACAGATACGCAGTATTTT. It specifies CASSEERYPEETDTQYF.

A note on this clone: The sample has other DNA sequences that encode this CDR3 too. The V call is TRBV10-3, the J call TRBJ1-5; TRBD1 matches 8 bases. The V gene end was trimmed by 6 bases and the J gene end by 3 bases; junction bases not matched to a gene: 13. The CDR3 covers 17 residues. Germline V gene data show CDR1 as ENHRY and CDR2 as SYGVKD. This CDR3 is CAISQTQGAVFNQPQHF. The CDR3 DNA is TGTGCCATCAGCCAAACTCAGGGGGCCGTATTCAATCAGCCCCAGCATTTT.

The V gene is TRBV5-1, the J gene TRBJ2-7; 12 bases are shared with TRBD2. CDR3 length equals 16 residues. V lost 7 bases and J lost 2; bases outside the gene matches: 10. Per the germline V gene, CDR1 is SGHRS and CDR2 is YFSETQ. The DNA of the CDR3 is TGCGCCAGCTTCCCCGGGACTAGCGGGTCCCCCTACGAGCAGTACTTC. Its translation is CASFPGTSGSPYEQYF.

This clone was detected only once. The chain uses TRBV30 and TRBJ2-1; TRBD2 is a possible D gene (5 bases). V lost 0 bases, J lost 6 bases, and 9 bases lay in between. CDR1 and CDR2 (germline): GTSNPN, SVGIG (reference sequence). This CDR3 has 13 amino acids. The CDR3 nucleotides read TGTGCCTGGAGTGTTTTAGCGCTCAATGAGCAGTTCTTC. This encodes CAWSVLALNEQFF. Based on the CDR3 plus reference TRBV30 and TRBJ2-1, the full variable domain is SQTIHQWPATLVQPVGSPLSLECTVEGTSNPNLYWYRQAAGRGLQLLFYSVGIGQISSEVPQNLSASRPQDRQFILSSKKLLLSDSGFYLCAWSVLALNEQFFGPGTRLTVL.

This chain joins TRBV25-1 and TRBJ1-5; D gene ambiguous. Germline CDR1 and CDR2: MGHDK and SYGVNS. CDR3 length equals 14 residues. With 1 base removed from V and 6 bases from J, the gap between germline ends came to 10 bases. The CDR3 DNA is TGTGCCAGCAGTGAATCCCCGGGAGGTCAGCCCCAGCATTTT. This codes for CASSESPGGQPQHF.

V usage is TRBV28 and J usage is TRBJ2-7; TRBD2 aligns across 7 bases. CDR3 length: 19 amino acids. Germline lookup yields CDR1 MDHEN and CDR2 SYDVKM. Germline trimming cut 3 bases from V and 0 bases from J; bases unmatched to any gene: 17. CDR3 nucleotides: TGTGCCAGCAGTTTTCCCCTTTCCGGGAGGCAACAAGGCTCCTACGAGCAGTACTTC. This encodes CASSFPLSGRQQGSYEQYF.

There are a few counts of this clone. This chain connects TRBV6-5 to TRBJ1-1, with 7 bases matching TRBD1. V lost 0 bases and J lost 0; bases outside the gene matches: 1. There are 15 residues in the CDR3. Germline assignment: CDR1 MNHEY and CDR2 SVGAGI. DNA of the CDR3: TGTGCCAGCAGTTACTCGGGACAGATGAACACTGAAGCTTTCTTT. Translated: CASSYSGQMNTEAFF.

As DNA, the CDR3 is TGTGCCAGCAGTGAGGACAGGGGGCCTGGTGATGAGCAGTTCTTC. It is translated as CASSEDRGPGDEQFF. V is TRBV28 and J is TRBJ2-1; 11 bases fit TRBD1. This CDR3 region has 15 residues. Germline V gene lookup returns CDR1 MDHEN and CDR2 SYDVKM. The ends lost 5 bases at V and 8 bases at J; junction bases unmatched: 8.

The rearrangement uses TRBV5-4 and TRBJ2-3; D not certain. This CDR3 contains 14 residues. Trimming left V 0 bases short and J 1 base short, with 6 bases between. Germline V lookup: CDR1 SGHNT, CDR2 YYREEE (reference sequence). The CDR3 loop is CASSLETRTDTQYF. CDR3 in DNA: TGTGCCAGCAGCTTGGAGACACGCACAGATACGCAGTATTTT.

This clone is a singleton in its sample. The V and J genes are TRBV11-2 and TRBJ1-2; tentatively, D is TRBD1 (6 bases). Trimming cost V 0 bases and J 3 bases, with 8 bases left between them. This CDR3 comprises 14 residues. Germline lookup yields CDR1 SGHAT and CDR2 FQNNGV. The CDR3 spells CASSLEQGHYGYTF. CDR3 in DNA: TGTGCCAGCAGCTTAGAACAGGGCCACTATGGCTACACCTTC. The variable domain in full, completed from reference TRBV11-2 and TRBJ1-2, reads EAGVAQSPRYKIIEKRQSVAFWCNPISGHATLYWYQQILGQGPKLLIQFQNNGVVDDSQLPKDRFSAERLKGVDSTLKIQPAKLEDSAVYLCASSLEQGHYGYTFGSGTRLTVV.

The chain combines TRBV18 with TRBJ2-7; the D is unclear. Germline V gene sequence: CDR1 KGHSH, CDR2 LQKENI. This CDR3 is 14 amino acids long. With 2 bases removed from V and 0 bases from J, the gap between germline ends came to 8 bases. The CDR3 region is CASSPGRSSYEQYF. The CDR3 DNA follows: TGTGCCAGCTCACCAGGTAGGAGCTCCTACGAGCAGTACTTC.

The rearrangement uses TRBV2 and TRBJ1-1; TRBD1 might be the D (6 bases). This CDR3 region has 16 residues. V lost 0 bases, J lost 4 bases, and 15 bases lay in between. In germline, CDR1 is SNHLY, CDR2 FYNNEI. Written as DNA, the CDR3 is TGTGCCAGCAGTGAAGCAGGGACACTTTTTCCCACTGAAGCTTTCTTT. Amino acid sequence: CASSEAGTLFPTEAFF.

This sequence joins TRBV18 and TRBJ1-2, with D possibly TRBD1 on 6 matching bases. The germline V gene encodes CDR1 KGHSH and CDR2 LQKENI. Between the trimmed V and J ends, which lost 3 bases and 0 bases, there was a span of 29 bases. CDR3 length: 21 residues. The CDR3, as DNA: TGTGCCAGCTCACCTGGCCAGGTGCTCCGGGACAAGGGGCGGTCTAACTATGGCTACACCTTC. Amino acid sequence: CASSPGQVLRDKGRSNYGYTF.